These T cell receptor beta chains were read from a single sample in a study of OX40 agonist ivuxolimab in advanced cancers. Profiling relied on immunoSEQ multiplex PCR, and the TCRdb table lists in-frame clones only, not all of them. The sample consists of around 72,000 clones, 70% to 90% of them appearing once. The specimen was CD4+ or CD8+ T cells sorted from blood, collected in a trial of the OX40 agonist ivuxolimab. The receptors originated from an adult with an advanced solid tumor such as melanoma, head and neck, liver or kidney cancer. Both conserved end residues are part of each CDR3. A D gene is named only where the DNA matches it firmly. Clone size appears in some rows only: once, few, many, or a class for an expanded clone.

TRBD1	TRBV28	TRBJ2-6	once	TGTGCCAGCAGTACTTGGGACAGCCTCTCTGGGGCCAACGTCCTGACTTTC	CASSTWDSLSGANVLTF
TRBD1	TRBV28	TRBJ2-7	.	TGTGCCAGCAGTTTTGTGTCTCCGGGACAGGGGGCGATTGACTCCTACGAGCAGTACTTC	CASSFVSPGQGAIDSYEQYF
TRBD1	TRBV28	TRBJ1-6	.	TGTGCCAGCAGTTTATTGGGGACAGGGAATTCACCCCTCCACTTT	CASSLLGTGNSPLHF
.	TRBV28	TRBJ2-5	.	TGTGCCAGCAGTGTAGCAGCCGGACAAGAGACCCAGTACTTC	CASSVAAGQETQYF
TRBD2	TRBV7-9	TRBJ2-3	.	TGTGCCAGCAGCTGGGGACAGTCTAGCGGGAGCCTCACAGATACGCAGTATTTT	CASSWGQSSGSLTDTQYF
.	TRBV28	TRBJ2-3	.	TGTGCCAGCAGTTTTTCGGGACTGTTGGGGCCTCGCACAGATACGCAGTATTTT	CASSFSGLLGPRTDTQYF
.	TRBV10-3	TRBJ1-6	few	TGTGCCACGGACCCAGGGGAGTCTTTTAATTCACCCCTCCACTTT	CATDPGESFNSPLHF
.	TRBV6-4	TRBJ2-1	.	TGTGCCAGCAGTGACTCGGGGTCCTACAATGAGCAGTTCTTC	CASSDSGSYNEQFF
.	TRBV29-1	TRBJ2-2	.	TGCAGCGTTGGTCCCGGGGAGCTGTTTTTT	CSVGPGELFF
TRBD2	TRBV7-2	TRBJ2-7	.	TGTGCCAGCACCCGCAGCGGGAGCGTGACGGGCGAGCAGTACTTC	CASTRSGSVTGEQYF
.	TRBV4-1	TRBJ1-2	few	TGCGCCAGCAGCCAAGAGGTCAGCGCCGCGATTATTGGCTACACCTTC	CASSQEVSAAIIGYTF
.	TRBV2	TRBJ2-1	.	TGTGCCAGCAGTACCCCCCCTACTAGGGTCTCCTACAATGAGCAGTTCTTC	CASSTPPTRVSYNEQFF
TRBD2	TRBV5-6	TRBJ2-3	.	TGTGCCAGCAGCTTGGCCCTGACTAGCGGGAGAACAGATACGCAGTATTTT	CASSLALTSGRTDTQYF
.	TRBV9	TRBJ2-1	.	TGTGCCAGCAGCGTAGGTAGGGCGATCTCCAGCTCCTACAATGAGCAGTTCTTC	CASSVGRAISSSYNEQFF
.	TRBV18	TRBJ2-7	.	TGTGCCAGCTCCCCGGGACCCACTCACTACGAGCAGTACTTC	CASSPGPTHYEQYF
TRBD2	TRBV6-1	TRBJ2-1	.	TGTGCCAGCAGTTCTTCCGGGATAGCGGGGCATGAGCAGTTCTTC	CASSSSGIAGHEQFF
.	TRBV11-2	TRBJ2-7	.	TGTGCCAGCAGTTCCTATATGGGACGGACCTACGAGCAGTACTTC	CASSSYMGRTYEQYF
.	TRBV6-5	TRBJ1-3	once	TGTGCCAGCAGTTACTCCCGAACGTCTGGAAACACCATATATTTT	CASSYSRTSGNTIYF
TRBD2	TRBV4-1	TRBJ2-1	.	TGCGCCAGCAGCCAGATTCTAGCGGGAGTTGACAATGAGCAGTTCTTC	CASSQILAGVDNEQFF
TRBD2	TRBV6-5	TRBJ2-7	.	TGTGCCAGCAGCCCAAGCGGGAGTCTCTACGAGCAGTACTTC	CASSPSGSLYEQYF
TRBD2	TRBV18	TRBJ2-3	once	TGTGCCAGCTCACCAGGGACTAGCGGGAGCACAGATACGCAGTATTTT	CASSPGTSGSTDTQYF
TRBD1	TRBV7-2	TRBJ1-2	.	TGTGCCAGCAGCGTGGGACAGGGCTATGGCTACACCTTC	CASSVGQGYGYTF
TRBD1	TRBV6-6	TRBJ2-1	.	TGTGCCAGCAGTTCGACAGGGGGGGTCAATGAGCAGTTCTTC	CASSSTGGVNEQFF
TRBD2	TRBV19	TRBJ2-1	once	TGTGCCAGTAGTATAGGGAGCGGGACCGAGGCCTACAATGAGCAGTTCTTC	CASSIGSGTEAYNEQFF
TRBD1	TRBV7-2	TRBJ1-2	.	TGTGCCATCGCTGGGGGCAGGGGGAGAATATACTATGGCTACACCTTC	CAIAGGRGRIYYGYTF
TRBD2	TRBV29-1	TRBJ2-1	.	TGCAGCGTTGAGACTAGCGGGGGTTACAATGAGCAGTTCTTC	CSVETSGGYNEQFF
TRBD1	TRBV6-4	TRBJ2-7	.	TGTGCCAGCTCCGGGGACAGGGGGTCCGAGCAGTACTTC	CASSGDRGSEQYF
.	TRBV19	TRBJ2-1	.	TGTGCCAGTAGTTTATTCGGAACTCGCGGAGATGAGCAGTTCTTC	CASSLFGTRGDEQFF
.	TRBV6-1	TRBJ1-1	.	TGTGCCAGCACCAAGGAAGCGAACACTGAAGCTTTCTTT	CASTKEANTEAFF
.	TRBV10-2	TRBJ2-7	.	TGCGCCAGCAGTAATTCCTACGAGCAGTACTTC	CASSNSYEQYF
.	TRBV19	TRBJ2-1	once	TGTGCCAGTAAGGTATTGGGGCATCAGGGCAATGAGCAGTTCTTC	CASKVLGHQGNEQFF
.	TRBV28	TRBJ1-3	.	TGTGCCAGCAGTCTATGGACCCAGAGCTCTGGAAACACCATATATTTT	CASSLWTQSSGNTIYF
TRBD1	TRBV7-2	TRBJ1-4	.	TGTGCCAGCAGCCAAAGACAGGGGAATAATGAAAAACTGTTTTTT	CASSQRQGNNEKLFF
TRBD2	TRBV5-4	TRBJ2-7	.	TGTGCCAGCAGCACGAGACAGGGACGGACTAGCGGTACCTACGAGCAGTACTTC	CASSTRQGRTSGTYEQYF
TRBD2	TRBV5-1	TRBJ2-1	.	TGCGCCAGCAGCTTGGGCGGACTAGCGGGAGTCCTCGAGTTCTTC	CASSLGGLAGVLEFF
TRBD2	TRBV18	TRBJ2-2	.	TGTGCCAGCTCACTACTAGCGACCTTAACCGGGGAGCTGTTTTTT	CASSLLATLTGELFF
TRBD1	TRBV5-1	TRBJ1-1	few	TGCGCCAGCAGCCGAAGACAGGGGGACACTGAAGCTTTCTTT	CASSRRQGDTEAFF
TRBD2	TRBV15	TRBJ2-1	.	TGTGCCACCAGCCGGGAGGGCCTGGACAATGAGCAGTTCTTC	CATSREGLDNEQFF
.	TRBV19	TRBJ2-1	once	TGTGCCAGTAGTACCCGAGGGCCCGCCGATGAGCAGTTCTTC	CASSTRGPADEQFF
.	TRBV19	TRBJ2-2	.	TGTGCCAGTAGTCGGGTGGCCGGGGAGCTGTTTTTT	CASSRVAGELFF
.	TRBV6-5	TRBJ1-1	.	TGTGCCAGCAGTTACTCGCTCAGATCGAACACTGAAGCTTTCTTT	CASSYSLRSNTEAFF
TRBD2	TRBV6-5	TRBJ2-5	.	TGTGCCAGCAACAGACTAGCGGGAGAGTTGTGGACCCAGTACTTC	CASNRLAGELWTQYF
.	TRBV11-3	TRBJ2-4	.	TGTGCCAGCAGCTTAGGTCCTATAGGAAACATTCAGTACTTC	CASSLGPIGNIQYF
TRBD1	TRBV6-4	TRBJ1-1	.	TGTGCCAGCAGTGACTCAGACAGGGGGTTTGGGTCCCGGGGCACTGAAGCTTTCTTT	CASSDSDRGFGSRGTEAFF
.	TRBV7-6	TRBJ2-7	.	TGTGCCAGCAGCTTTGGCACGGCTTGGGACGGAGCCTACGAGCAGTACTTC	CASSFGTAWDGAYEQYF